The subject of this entry is one T cell receptor beta chain. The CDR3 sequence is 16 residues long. Germline CDR1 reads MDHEN; CDR2 reads SYDVKM. Trimming took off 4 bases at V and 0 bases at J, with 15 bases between the two ends. Susac syndrome patients met recently defined diagnostic criteria for definite or probable disease. RNA, at about 0.45 to 1 ug, was reverse transcribed with random hexamers. The method of amplification for TCR beta CDR3 was immunoSEQ multiplex PCR, covering 54 Vbeta and 13 Jbeta. TCRdb used MiXCR to reprocess the immunoSEQ multiplex PCR reads, holding one entry per CDR3 protein. The table has roughly 160,000 distinct CDR3 sequences, 90% to 97% seen once. These data come from a study of CD8 T cells in Susac syndrome.

The sequenced sample consisted of CD4+ T cells from PBMCs. The TCR sequence derives from a human donor with Susac syndrome. The chain is built from TRBV28 and TRBJ2-5; possible D gene TRBD2, 7 bases. The CDR3 here is CASSSPGGAYQETQYF. For the CDR3, the DNA is TGTGCCAGCAGTTCGCCGGGGGGCGCCTACCAAGAGACCCAGTACTTC.